What follows is one TCR beta chain and its context. Its matching antigen is unknown. Every sample had roughly 93,000 of its TCR templates assayed. The protocol was immunoSEQ multiplex PCR, while the TCRdb copy is restricted to in-frame clones and leaves out a portion. The data show some 9,000 clones, more than 60% seen once. The data were obtained in a study of siplizumab effects on memory and regulatory T cells. Study results and caveats: It was never confirmed that proliferating Tregs from siplizumab cultures were suppressive. Naive T cells, seemingly more diverse than memory cells, seemed major alloresponse contributors.

CDR3 length equals 15 residues. V is TRBV8-2 and J is TRBJ2-6; the table's D call TRBD1 went unverified against the DNA. TRBV8-2 is a listed pseudogene. Sequenced sample: effector memory CD8+ T cells sorted from blood. Regarding subset: unstimulated CD8+ effector memory T cells. The clonotype originates from a human donor in good health. CDR3 coding DNA: TGTGGCAGAATCTGGACACAAAGTCGGGCCAACGTCCTGACTTTC. It codes for CGRIWTQSRANVLTF.